This T cell receptor (beta chain) appears in the sequencing data of a study of blood T cell repertoires in COVID-19. Overall study: Italy, Spain and the United States were the sources of the convalescent and acute COVID-19 samples. T cells, B-cell-depleted T cells, or PBMCs provided the cDNA or gDNA that served as material.

Germline V lookup: CDR1 LNHDA, CDR2 SQIVND (reference sequence). The CDR3 is made up of 13 amino acids. V lost 6 bases and J lost 3, with 12 bases in between. In the authors' methods: By means of reference gene primer amplification, nucleated cell counts were estimated. Libraries were prepared by immunoSEQ multiplex PCR; TCRdb keeps only in-frame clonotypes and omits some of them. The V and J calls and clone size come from that table; D and trimming were worked out from the DNA. The sample lists 90,000 to 120,000 clones, approximately 90% occurring once. The receptor was derived from a man aged 55 to 70 with acute or convalescent COVID-19. Sequenced material: peripheral blood. The V gene is TRBV19, the J gene TRBJ2-7; a weak D match, TRBD2 (5 bases). CDR3 nucleotides: TGTGCCAGTAGCGGACGGACTGTCTACGAGCAGTACTTC. Translating it yields CASSGRTVYEQYF.